The 27 T cell receptor beta chains in this list originate from one sample, sequenced in a study of cytomegalovirus exposure and HLA in healthy donors listed by TCRdb under 2017. Libraries were prepared through the immunoSEQ multiplex PCR assay. The multiplex PCR relied on a mix of 60 forward primers for TCR Vbeta segments and 13 reverse primers for TCR Jbeta segments. Not all clones reach the TCRdb copy of this immuneACCESS table, which keeps in-frame sequences only. Checked studies attribute under half of the gap to unresolved V genes and leave the rest unexplained. The sample data list more than 95,000 clones, and 80% of these were observed just once. Around 10% of the sample comes from the top ten. Sequencing input: PBMCs. The receptor set was obtained from a man aged 25 to 45 in good health and CMV-seropositive.

The V call is TRBV6-5, the J call TRBJ1-1; 8 bases match TRBD1. CDR3 length: 15 residues. Looked up from germline, CDR1 is MNHEY and CDR2 is SVGAGI. J gave up 0 bases and V 6 bases, and 6 bases lay outside the gene matches. The CDR3 coding sequence is TGTGCCAGCAGAAGGCCGGGACAGGTGAACACTGAAGCTTTCTTT. Protein product: CASRRPGQVNTEAFF.

This chain uses TRBV11-3 with TRBJ2-1, with no clear D. Germline V gene sequence: CDR1 SGHNT, CDR2 YENEEA. V was cut by 0 bases and J by 3 bases, with 12 bases left in between. The CDR3 is made up of 16 amino acids. The CDR3 bases are TGTGCCAGCAGCTTAGAGGCAGGTCCCCACTACAATGAGCAGTTCTTC. This encodes CASSLEAGPHYNEQFF. Combining the CDR3 with reference TRBV11-3 and TRBJ2-1 gives the whole variable domain EAGVVQSPRYKIIEKKQPVAFWCNPISGHNTLYWYLQNLGQGPELLIRYENEEAVDDSQLPKDRFSAERLKGVDSTLKIQPAELGDSAVYLCASSLEAGPHYNEQFFGPGTRLTVL.

The chain recombines TRBV4-2 with TRBJ1-4, with TRBD1 as a possible D gene (5 bases). There are 17 residues in the CDR3. The V gene lost 2 bases and the J gene lost 7 bases, with 20 bases spanning the gap. Germline-derived CDR1 and CDR2 are LGHNA and YNFKEQ. CDR3 residues: CASSQSTTPGDSEKLFF. The DNA of the CDR3 is TGTGCCAGCAGCCAATCTACTACTCCGGGGGATTCTGAAAAACTGTTTTTT.

The chain uses TRBV29-1 and TRBJ2-2; no reliable D call. V was shortened by 0 bases and J by 4 bases, with 9 bases between the two germline ends. Germline loops: CDR1 SQVTM, CDR2 ANQGSEA. There are 14 residues in the CDR3. The CDR3 nucleotides are TGCAGCGTTGAAGATCCAACTTTCACCGGGGAGCTGTTTTTT. It codes for CSVEDPTFTGELFF.

In DNA, the CDR3 is TGTGCCAGCAGCCAAGCACGGGGGGCGTACAATGAGCAGTTCTTC. Translating it yields CASSQARGAYNEQFF. The chain couples TRBV4-2 to TRBJ2-1; D might be TRBD2 (7 bases). Germline loops: CDR1 LGHNA, CDR2 YNFKEQ. The CDR3 spans 15 residues. The germline V and J ends were trimmed by 1 base and 4 bases, with 11 bases remaining between them.

V and J are TRBV10-3 and TRBJ1-2, with TRBD1 matching 8 bases. Per germline, CDR1 ENHRY and CDR2 SYGVKD. Trimming at V came to 7 bases and at J to 0 bases, leaving 7 bases not matched to a gene. This CDR3 region has 15 residues. The CDR3 protein is CAITMDRETNYGYTF. The CDR3 DNA sequence: TGTGCCATCACCATGGACAGGGAAACTAACTATGGCTACACCTTC.

This CDR3 is CASSQEYYSYGGELFF. CDR3 DNA: TGTGCCAGCAGCCAAGAGTATTACAGTTACGGCGGGGAGCTGTTTTTT. This chain links TRBV14 with TRBJ2-2; D remains ambiguous. Trimming pared 0 bases from V and 7 bases from J, leaving 15 bases between. CDR3 length: 16 residues. The germline CDR1 and CDR2 sequences are SGHDN and FVKESK.

The V call is TRBV30, the J call TRBJ1-5; D is possibly TRBD1 (6 bases). This CDR3 region has 14 residues. The V end lost 0 bases, the J end lost 5 bases, and 11 bases lay between the germline ends. Per the germline V gene, CDR1 is GTSNPN and CDR2 is SVGIG (reference sequence). Written as DNA, the CDR3 is TGTGCCTGGAGTGTAACAGGGAGCTATCAGCCCCAGCATTTT. Protein sequence: CAWSVTGSYQPQHF.

The chain joins TRBV6-5 to TRBJ2-5, with D possibly being TRBD2 (6 bases). Trimming stripped 0 bases from V and 5 bases from J, with 10 bases between. Per germline, CDR1 MNHEY and CDR2 SVGAGI. This CDR3 has 14 residues. The CDR3 loop is CASSYSSTSETQYF. CDR3 nucleotides: TGTGCCAGCAGTTACTCCTCGACTAGTGAGACCCAGTACTTC.

This clone was observed a handful of times. CDR3 coding DNA: TGTGCCACTAACCAGAAGGGGGCCGGCGGCGAAGCTTTCTTT. It codes for CATNQKGAGGEAFF. The V and J genes are TRBV7-8 and TRBJ1-1; TRBD1 matches at 7 bases. CDR1 and CDR2 (germline): SGHVS, FQNEAQ. The CDR3 has 14 residues. V lost 10 bases to trimming and J lost 8 bases; unmatched junction nucleotides: 16. Full variable domain (outside the CDR3, taken from reference TRBV7-8 and TRBJ1-1): GAGVSQSPRYKVAKRGQDVALRCDPISGHVSLFWYQQALGQGPEFLTYFQNEAQLDKSGLPSDRFFAERPEGSVSTLKIQRTQQEDSAVYLCATNQKGAGGEAFFGQGTRLTVV.

CDR3 sequence: CASSLDGDRGNYGYTF. CDR3 DNA: TGTGCCAGCAGCTTAGATGGGGACAGGGGGAACTATGGCTACACCTTC. The chain is built from TRBV7-8 and TRBJ1-2, with 11 bases that match TRBD1. The CDR3 consists of 16 residues. In germline, CDR1 is SGHVS, CDR2 FQNEAQ. After removal of 1 base from V and 2 bases from J, the junction contained 3 bases not matched to a gene.

The chain is built from TRBV5-4 and TRBJ2-3, with TRBD1 identical over 8 bases. Per the germline V gene, CDR1 is SGHNT and CDR2 is YYREEE (reference sequence). V gave up 3 bases and J gave up 5 bases; unmatched junction bases: 11. The CDR3 contains 16 residues. The CDR3 is CASSSARGGTGDTQYF. The CDR3 DNA is TGTGCCAGCAGCTCCGCTCGTGGGGGGACAGGAGATACGCAGTATTTT. The whole variable domain, remainder taken from reference TRBV5-4 and TRBJ2-3, is ETGVTQSPTHLIKTRGQQVTLRCSSQSGHNTVSWYQQALGQGPQFIFQYYREEENGRGNFPPRFSGLQFPNYSSELNVNALELDDSALYLCASSSARGGTGDTQYFGPGTRLTVL.

This chain links TRBV2 with TRBJ2-2; 7 nucleotides line up with TRBD1. The CDR3 totals 17 residues. Looked up from germline, CDR1 is SNHLY and CDR2 is FYNNEI. After removal of 3 bases from V and 1 base from J, the junction contained 8 bases not matched to a gene. The CDR3 loop is CASSDSKDRLNTGELFF. The DNA for the CDR3 is TGTGCCAGCAGTGATTCCAAGGACAGGCTGAACACCGGGGAGCTGTTTTTT.

The chain joins TRBV5-4 to TRBJ1-1; D gene uncertain. CDR1 and CDR2 from the germline V gene are SGHNT and YYREEE (reference sequence). With 3 bases removed from V and 10 bases from J, the gap between germline ends came to 13 bases. The CDR3 is 12 residues long. The chain's CDR3 is CASSSIRGAAFF. CDR3 nucleotides: TGTGCCAGCAGCTCGATCCGGGGTGCAGCTTTCTTT.

This chain links TRBV5-8 with TRBJ1-1; D is ambiguous. The CDR3 is 13 residues long. Trimming left V 0 bases short and J 6 bases short, with 9 bases between. CDR1 and CDR2 from the germline V gene are SGHTS and YDEGEE. For the CDR3, the DNA is TGTGCCAGCAGCTTGGTGATGGGCGCTGAAGCTTTCTTT. Translating it yields CASSLVMGAEAFF.

The J gene is TRBJ1-5, the V gene TRBV27; 9 bases match TRBD1. The V and J ends lost 5 bases and 4 bases, in that order; junction bases with no gene match: 15. CDR3 size: 18 residues. Germline lookup yields CDR1 MNHEY and CDR2 SMNVEV (reference sequence). The CDR3 nucleotides read TGTGCCAGCAGTCCAGCCGGGACAGGGAATGGGTTTAATCAGCCCCAGCATTTT. Translating it yields CASSPAGTGNGFNQPQHF.

The CDR3 is CASSEDNTEAFF. CDR3 coding DNA: TGTGCCAGCAGCGAGGATAACACTGAAGCTTTCTTT. The rearrangement links TRBV7-9 to TRBJ1-1, with no clear D. CDR1 is SEHNR, CDR2 FQNEAQ, per germline (reference sequence). V was shortened by 5 bases and J by 2 bases, with 6 bases between the two germline ends. The CDR3 contains 12 residues. Variable domain in full (rest from reference TRBV7-9 and TRBJ1-1): DTGVSQNPRHKITKRGQNVTFRCDPISEHNRLYWYRQTLGQGPEFLTYFQNEAQLEKSRLLSDRFSAERPKGSFSTLEIQRTEQGDSAMYLCASSEDNTEAFFGQGTRLTVV.

In its sample, this clone was seen once. The CDR3 protein is CASSPWGGPNTEAFF. In DNA form, the CDR3 reads TGCGCCAGCAGCCCTTGGGGGGGACCGAACACTGAAGCTTTCTTT. The chain has TRBV4-1 and TRBJ1-1, with D possibly matching TRBD1 (5 bases). The germline V gene has CDR1 MGHRA and CDR2 YSYEKL. The CDR3 sequence is 15 residues long. V gave up 4 bases and J gave up 1 base, with 13 bases separating them.

The chain links TRBV6-1 to TRBJ1-3, with D possibly being TRBD1 (5 bases). CDR1 and CDR2 from the germline V gene are MNHNS and SASEGT. This CDR3 comprises 14 residues. Deletions cut 8 bases from V and 4 bases from J, with 15 bases between. The CDR3 protein is CASRMGGNGNTIYF. CDR3 coding DNA: TGTGCCAGCCGGATGGGGGGTAACGGAAACACCATATATTTT.

This chain connects TRBV5-6 to TRBJ2-7; 8 nucleotides align to TRBD1. The J segment lost 2 bases and the V segment lost 0 bases, leaving 4 bases of the junction unmatched. CDR1 and CDR2 (germline): SGHDT, YYEEEE. The CDR3 length is 15 residues. Here the CDR3 DNA reads TGTGCCAGCAGCTTGGCCGGGACAGGACCCTACGAGCAGTACTTC. Residues: CASSLAGTGPYEQYF.

This clone has only a few counts. The rearrangement joins TRBV10-2 to TRBJ2-7, with 7 bases aligning to TRBD1. V was pared by 4 bases and J by 3 bases, with 6 bases of the junction left unmatched. CDR1 is WSHSY, CDR2 SAAADI, per germline. The CDR3 covers 14 residues. The CDR3 region is CASSAGQTYYEQYF. As DNA, the CDR3 is TGCGCCAGCAGTGCGGGACAGACCTACTACGAGCAGTACTTC.

V usage is TRBV25-1 and J usage is TRBJ1-4; D is ambiguous. Per the germline V gene, CDR1 is MGHDK and CDR2 is SYGVNS. Trimming pared 4 bases from V and 5 bases from J, leaving 11 bases between. The CDR3 is 14 amino acids. The CDR3 region is CASSVGIQNEKLFF. CDR3 bases: TGTGCCAGCAGTGTCGGGATTCAGAATGAAAAACTGTTTTTT. Variable domain in full (rest from reference TRBV25-1 and TRBJ1-4): EADIYQTPRYLVIGTGKKITLECSQTMGHDKMYWYQQDPGMELHLIHYSYGVNSTEKGDLSSESTVSRIRTEHFPLTLESARPSHTSQYLCASSVGIQNEKLFFGSGTQLSVL.

This clone has more than one count but fewer than ten. The CDR3 bases are TGTGCCAGCAGCTTGGCCACCAGGGCCAACGAGCAGTACTTC. Encoded protein: CASSLATRANEQYF. This chain joins TRBV5-6 and TRBJ2-7; tentatively, D is TRBD1 (5 bases). Germline V lookup: CDR1 SGHDT, CDR2 YYEEEE. The CDR3 loop spans 14 amino acids. V was clipped by 0 bases and J by 5 bases, with 12 bases between them.

The CDR3, as DNA: TGTGCCAGCAGTACGACAGGTGTCTATGGCTACACCTTC. It codes for CASSTTGVYGYTF. The gene calls are TRBV6-5 and TRBJ1-2; maybe TRBD1 (6 bases). The V end lost 5 bases, the J end lost 4 bases, and 11 bases lay between the germline ends. The germline gives CDR1 MNHEY, CDR2 SVGAGI. The CDR3 consists of 13 residues.

The J gene is TRBJ2-1, the V gene TRBV7-8, with 13 bases matching TRBD2. Germline V lookup: CDR1 SGHVS, CDR2 FQNEAQ. The V and J ends lost 6 bases and 9 bases, in that order; junction bases with no gene match: 8. This CDR3 region has 15 residues. The CDR3 coding sequence is TGTGCCAGCAGTCGTAGGACTAGCGGGGGTTTTGAGCAGTTCTTC. Translated: CASSRRTSGGFEQFF. Together with reference TRBV7-8 and TRBJ2-1, the CDR3 gives the full variable domain: GAGVSQSPRYKVAKRGQDVALRCDPISGHVSLFWYQQALGQGPEFLTYFQNEAQLDKSGLPSDRFFAERPEGSVSTLKIQRTQQEDSAVYLCASSRRTSGGFEQFFGPGTRLTVL.

This clone occurred a few times. The V and J genes are TRBV27 and TRBJ1-2; no reliable D call. Germline values: CDR1 MNHEY, CDR2 SMNVEV (reference sequence). Trimming removed 3 bases from V and 2 bases from J, with 7 bases in between. The CDR3 extends over 13 amino acids. The CDR3: CASSFGRNYGYTF. As DNA, the CDR3 is TGTGCCAGCAGTTTCGGCAGGAACTATGGCTACACCTTC.

This clone came up a few times. The chain has TRBV6-6 and TRBJ2-5, with D perhaps TRBD2 (5 bases). The V end was cut by 6 bases, the J end by 3 bases, with 11 bases between. Germline V gene data show CDR1 as MNHNY and CDR2 as SVGAGI (reference sequence). This CDR3 spans 13 amino acids. This chain's CDR3 is CASSLPGEETQYF. CDR3 bases: TGTGCCAGCAGCCTACCCGGGGAAGAGACCCAGTACTTC.